Presented here are 18 T cell receptor beta chains from one specimen sequenced in a study of graft-versus-host responses after intestinal transplantation. Method: immunoSEQ multiplex PCR; TCRdb's copy keeps in-frame clones and lacks some. The sample contains 23,000 or so clones, 85% to 95% of which appear only once. Specimen: PBMCs, collected just over 38 days after intestinal transplant. These TCRs come from a human patient who received an intestinal transplant, so some T cells may come from the graft donor.

This rearrangement joins TRBV6-5 to TRBJ2-5; TRBD2 matches at 7 bases. The DNA matches TRBJ2-7 better at its end, which makes the J call doubtful. The CDR3 runs 14 residues. In germline, CDR1 is MNHEY, CDR2 SVGAGI. The CDR3 DNA sequence: TGTGCCAGCAGTTCCCGCGGGAGTTCCTACGAGCAGTACTTC. Residues: CASSSRGSSYEQYF.

The CDR3: CASNGGLNTGELFF. The CDR3 DNA follows: TGTGCCAGCAACGGCGGTTTGAACACCGGGGAGCTGTTTTTT. The chain has TRBV6-5 and TRBJ2-2; no reliable D call. Between the trimmed V and J ends, which lost 7 bases and 1 base, there was a span of 10 bases. The CDR3 contains 14 residues. Germline loops: CDR1 MNHEY, CDR2 SVGAGI.

CDR3 sequence (DNA): TGTGCCAGCAGCTTTGGCACGTCCTACGAGCAGTACTTC. As protein: CASSFGTSYEQYF. V usage is TRBV11-2 and J usage is TRBJ2-7; unclear D gene. The CDR3 length is 13 residues. Germline loops: CDR1 SGHAT, CDR2 FQNNGV. The ends were cut back, 3 bases at V and 1 base at J, with 7 bases in the middle.

In its sample, this clone was seen once. The J gene is TRBJ2-3, the V gene TRBV2; 8 bases are a match to TRBD2. Germline assignment: CDR1 SNHLY and CDR2 FYNNEI. The V segment lost 2 bases and the J segment 1 base; nucleotides outside the gene matches: 5. The CDR3 loop spans 16 amino acids. The CDR3 coding sequence is TGTGCCAGCAGTGAAAACGGGAGGGCCCGCACAGATACGCAGTATTTT. Its protein product is CASSENGRARTDTQYF.

V and J are TRBV6-6 and TRBJ2-3; D tentatively reads TRBD1 or TRBD2 (5 bases each). This CDR3 is built from 13 residues. Trimming removed 5 bases from V and 6 bases from J, with 12 bases in between. CDR1 is MNHNY, CDR2 SVGAGI, per germline (reference sequence). The CDR3 DNA reads as TGTGCCAGCAGTCCAGGGACCACGGATACGCAGTATTTT. This gives the protein CASSPGTTDTQYF.

This sequence joins TRBV27 and TRBJ1-4; D unresolved. There are 12 residues in the CDR3. Germline V CDR1 and CDR2: MNHEY, SMNVEV (reference sequence). V was clipped by 3 bases and J by 7 bases, with 6 bases between them. This CDR3 is CASSLGGEKLFF. Written as DNA, the CDR3 is TGTGCCAGCAGTTTGGGAGGTGAAAAACTGTTTTTT.

The chain combines TRBV4-3 with TRBJ1-1, with D perhaps matching TRBD1 (6 bases). V was trimmed by 3 bases and J by 4 bases, leaving 15 bases between them. Germline loops: CDR1 LGHNA, CDR2 YSLEER. The length of the CDR3 is 15 residues. CDR3 sequence reads: CASSQSLGGVTEAFF. CDR3 nucleotides: TGCGCCAGCAGCCAGTCCCTAGGGGGGGTCACTGAAGCTTTCTTT.

The rearrangement joins TRBV7-9 to TRBJ2-5, with D tentatively TRBD1 (6 bases). V lost 2 bases, J lost 3 bases, and 19 bases lay in between. The germline CDR1 and CDR2 sequences are SEHNR and FQNEAQ (reference sequence). CDR3 length: 17 residues. CDR3 coding DNA: TGTGCCAGCAGCTTAAGTAAGACTTGGACAGATAAAGAGACCCAGTACTTC. Translation gives CASSLSKTWTDKETQYF.

The chain employs TRBV4-3 and TRBJ2-7; 7 bases fit TRBD1. The CDR3 is 14 amino acids. Germline V gives CDR1 LGHNA, CDR2 YSLEER. Trimming cost V 4 bases and J 3 bases; bases outside gene matches: 6. As DNA, the CDR3 is TGCGCCAGCAGCCTTGGACAGGCCGGCTACGAGCAGTACTTC. Translating it yields CASSLGQAGYEQYF.

The genes are TRBV7-8 and TRBJ2-7; 8 bases align to TRBD1. Per the germline V gene, CDR1 is SGHVS and CDR2 is FQNEAQ. This CDR3 spans 15 amino acids. The V gene end was trimmed by 6 bases and the J gene end by 3 bases; junction bases not matched to a gene: 10. CDR3 in amino acids: CASSFRQGTHYEQYF. For the CDR3, the DNA is TGTGCCAGCAGTTTTCGACAGGGGACACACTACGAGCAGTACTTC.

V usage is TRBV28 and J usage is TRBJ1-4; a possible D gene is TRBD1 (6 bases). The CDR3 is made up of 15 amino acids. Trimming stripped 5 bases from V and 5 bases from J, with 15 bases between. From germline, CDR1 is MDHEN and CDR2 SYDVKM. CDR3 coding DNA: TGTGCCAGCAGTATCCCGGGGGGCGGAAATGAAAAACTGTTTTTT. This encodes CASSIPGGGNEKLFF.

The chain recombines TRBV5-8 with TRBJ2-7, with 9 bases lining up with TRBD2. V was clipped by 4 bases and J by 6 bases; unmatched bases: 14. CDR1 SGHTS and CDR2 YDEGEE come from the germline V gene. CDR3 length: 16 amino acids. CDR3 nucleotide sequence: TGTGCCAGCAGCGCGGGAGGGACGGGACATGTTCCCGAGCAGTACTTC. This codes for CASSAGGTGHVPEQYF.

This clone appeared once. V is TRBV2 and J is TRBJ2-7; D call uncertain. Trimming stripped 2 bases from V and 1 base from J, with 9 bases between. CDR3 length: 14 amino acids. In germline, CDR1 is SNHLY, CDR2 FYNNEI. The CDR3 sequence is CASSEPGPSYEQYF. CDR3 DNA sequence: TGTGCCAGCAGTGAACCCGGCCCTTCCTACGAGCAGTACTTC.

J is TRBJ1-1 and V is TRBV7-3; 7 positions match TRBD1. The germline V gene has CDR1 SGHTA and CDR2 FQGTGA. CDR3 length equals 17 residues. V shed 9 bases and J 1 base; nucleotides not matched to a gene: 17. CDR3 bases: TGTGCCAGGACGAACCACAGGGGAAGGCTGTGGAACACTGAAGCTTTCTTT. Translation: CARTNHRGRLWNTEAFF.

This clone was detected once. The rearrangement uses TRBV5-1 and TRBJ2-1, with 9 bases matching TRBD2. This CDR3 is 16 amino acids long. After removal of 3 bases from V and 10 bases from J, the junction contained 14 bases not matched to a gene. Germline CDR1 reads SGHRS; CDR2 reads YFSETQ. CDR3 sequence: CASSWLWASGAGEQFF. Written as DNA, the CDR3 is TGCGCCAGCAGCTGGCTATGGGCTAGCGGGGCTGGGGAGCAGTTCTTC.

The chain recombines TRBV7-3 with TRBJ2-7; D assignment may be TRBD1 or TRBD2 (5 bases each). Germline assignment: CDR1 SGHTA and CDR2 FQGTGA. V lost 4 bases, J lost 6 bases, and 16 bases lay in between. The CDR3 is 14 amino acids. CDR3 nucleotides: TGTGCCAGCAGCTGTGGGACGCTCAGAGTCGAGCAGTACTTC. Translated, it gives CASSCGTLRVEQYF.

As concerns this clone: The junction shows a germline mismatch at one end, possibly a read error. This chain connects TRBV5-1 to TRBJ2-3; D might be TRBD2 (7 bases). CDR3 length: 16 amino acids. Germline V lookup: CDR1 SGHRS, CDR2 YFSETQ. The CDR3 DNA follows: TGCGCCCGCAGTAGTGGGGGGGGCGGTGGCACAGATACGCAGTATTTT. The encoded protein is CARSSGGGGGTDTQYF.

The genes are TRBV28 and TRBJ2-1; 9 bases agree with TRBD2. From germline, CDR1 is MDHEN and CDR2 SYDVKM. There are 14 residues in the CDR3. After removal of 3 bases from V and 8 bases from J, the junction contained 5 bases not matched to a gene. CDR3 sequence (DNA): TGTGCCAGCAGTTTCGTAGCGGGAGCTTATGAGCAGTTCTTC. Its translation: CASSFVAGAYEQFF.